The clone carrying this T cell receptor beta chain was counted at least ten times. Its antigen is not known. This entry is derived from a study of T cells in Graves' hyperthyroidism and ophthalmopathy. Whole-study findings and limits: The blood repertoire included most of the expanded thyroid clonotypes above 0.001.

TCR beta CDR3 sequences were amplified from RNA transcripts. Primed by the HTBI set, a first-round RT-PCR was run on the TCR CDR3. MiXCR, run by TCRdb on the multiplex PCR reads, gives a single entry per CDR3 protein. The top ten clones hold less than 20% of a sample with 550,000 to 800,000 distinct CDR3 sequences, around 15% of them seen once. Stable Graves' hyperthyroidism meant no ophthalmopathy progression within 18 months. Newly diagnosed patients aged 18 to 65 had hyperthyroidism of under 2 months' duration. The trim removed 5 bases at V and 7 bases at J, leaving 7 bases unmatched. The germline gives CDR1 MNHNS, CDR2 SASEGT. The CDR3 is 13 residues long.

The TCR was taken from a man aged 50 or older with Graves' hyperthyroidism. The specimen was blood. The chain has TRBV6-1 and TRBJ1-1, with TRBD1 identical over 7 bases. CDR3 sequence reads: CASSTTGEVEAFF. In nucleotides, the CDR3 is TGTGCCAGCAGTACTACAGGGGAAGTTGAAGCTTTCTTT.